This entry features one T cell receptor (beta chain) sequence. The sample comes from a study of blood T cell repertoires in COVID-19. Across the study: Acute and convalescent COVID-19 specimens originated in the United States, Italy and Spain. PBMCs, B-cell-depleted T cells, or T cells were the source of the cDNA or gDNA that made up the material.

Generated by immunoSEQ multiplex PCR, the TCRdb table keeps only in-frame clones and is missing some. Among hundreds of thousands of clones listed, 88% were seen once. Trimming stripped 5 bases from V and 2 bases from J, with 15 bases between. From germline, CDR1 is KGHSH and CDR2 LQKENI. The CDR3 length is 15 residues. Participant-given clinical history determined each cohort assignment. The V gene is TRBV18, the J gene TRBJ2-5, with a weak D call TRBD1 (5 bases). Material for sequencing was PBMCs or T cells enriched from blood (not recorded which). The sequence was obtained from a woman aged 45-65 years who had recovered from COVID-19. The CDR3: CASSSTLDRQETQYF. Written as DNA, the CDR3 is TGTGCCAGCTCATCTACCCTTGACAGACAAGAGACCCAGTACTTC.